This T cell receptor (beta chain) was found in a study of identical twins. A universal primer site was created by template switching, with the cDNA bearing unique molecular identifiers. Each CDR3 protein is one row after TCRdb ran MiXCR on the 5' RACE reads. This sample yields hundreds of thousands of distinct CDR3 sequences, of which approximately 25% are seen a single time; 2.9% belongs to the top ten. This clonotype was counted only a few times. These data were also reused for a study on T cells expressing NK-cell markers.

The source material was CD4+ T cells sorted from blood. The receptor was derived from a woman in her late teens or twenties in good health.

CDR3 loop: CASSPGGVATQYF. For the CDR3, the DNA is TGTGCCAGCAGTCCCGGTGGGGTCGCGACCCAGTACTTC. The chain carries TRBV6-1 and TRBJ2-5; D uncertain. V gave up 5 bases and J gave up 7 bases, with 14 bases separating them. CDR3 size: 13 residues. Germline V gene data show CDR1 as MNHNS and CDR2 as SASEGT.